The 2 T cell receptor beta chains in this list originate from one sample, sequenced in a study of CD8 T cells in Susac syndrome. After extraction with the RNeasy kit, 0.5 to 1 ug of the RNA was reverse transcribed using random hexamers. A single record per CDR3 protein comes from TCRdb applying MiXCR to the immunoSEQ multiplex PCR reads. The data hold over 130,000 distinct CDR3 sequences, with about 95% observed a single time. Source material: CD4+ T cells from PBMCs. The receptors come from a human donor with multiple sclerosis.

The chain combines TRBV6-1 with TRBJ2-7; 9 positions match TRBD1. Germline assignment: CDR1 MNHNS and CDR2 SASEGT. V lost 2 bases, J lost 5 bases, and 7 bases stayed unmatched. The CDR3 sequence is 15 residues long. The DNA of the CDR3 is TGTGCCAGCAGTGAACCGGGACAGGGTAGCGACGAGCAGTACTTC. Translation: CASSEPGQGSDEQYF.

DNA of the CDR3: TGTGCCAGCAGCTCACTCCAGGACCAAGCCTACGAGCAGTACTTC. Translation: CASSSLQDQAYEQYF. The V call is TRBV3-1, the J call TRBJ2-7; D remains unclear. The CDR3 spans 15 residues. Trimming pared 5 bases from V and 2 bases from J, leaving 16 bases between. Per the germline V gene, CDR1 is LGHDT and CDR2 is YNNKEL (reference sequence).